The sequence of this TCR beta chain was determined in a study of T cell repertoires in cytomegalovirus infection (dated by TCRdb to the late 2010s). Turning to the overall study: The peptide stimulations were aimed at well-studied HLA-B-restricted epitopes as well as recently identified HLA-C-restricted CMV epitopes, whose presentation resists viral immunomodulation. The HLA type of each donor mattered for the analysis, because public TCR beta signatures pointed to carriage of CMV infection along with the matching HLA type.

The full study reports these points: Cumulative frequency of public TCR beta family members discriminated carriers of CMV infection plus the relevant HLA type in this cohort and an independent 352-donor cohort. In the ex vivo response, HLA-C-restricted CMV-specific TCR beta clonotypes were dominant, and in two of eight donors the single most frequent clonotype came from this HLA-C-restricted group.

The sample's treatment or condition, from its label and the paper: in vitro stimulation with specific CMV peptide epitopes to enrich CMV-specific T cells. The sequencing machine was an Illumina HiSeq 1500. TCRdb itself trimmed the public reads at Q25 with fastp, ran MiXCR and retained productive beta chains. When rows share a CDR3 protein, they turn into one entry using the most common DNA and genes. Recorded for this sample are 150,000 to 200,000 distinct CDR3 sequences; roughly 21% of them occurred a single time. The ten top clones hold roughly 25% of the sample. With regard to this clonotype: Which antigen it targets is not known. No base quality values were provided; no much bigger clone lies one nucleotide off.

From the cysteine through the phenylalanine, the CDR3 covers 13 amino acids. Only the CDR3 DNA is retained, 39 bases long and in frame from the first base. Relative to germline, V is missing 4 bases and J is missing 7 bases, with 5 bases of the junction outside any gene match. The germline V gene gives CDR1 as SGHTA and CDR2 as FQGTGA. Source: CD8+ T cells from cultured PBMCs, taken from culture after CMV antigen stimulation. The chain was built from TRBV7-3 and TRBJ1-2; 8 bases in between match TRBD1. The TCR was taken from a human donor in good health (CMV status not recorded). Some clones in this sample may be carry-over from other donors' samples. This receptor carries the CDR3 CASSSGQGGGYTF. The DNA sequence is given as TGTGCCAGCAGCTCCGGACAGGGAGGTGGCTACACCTTC.